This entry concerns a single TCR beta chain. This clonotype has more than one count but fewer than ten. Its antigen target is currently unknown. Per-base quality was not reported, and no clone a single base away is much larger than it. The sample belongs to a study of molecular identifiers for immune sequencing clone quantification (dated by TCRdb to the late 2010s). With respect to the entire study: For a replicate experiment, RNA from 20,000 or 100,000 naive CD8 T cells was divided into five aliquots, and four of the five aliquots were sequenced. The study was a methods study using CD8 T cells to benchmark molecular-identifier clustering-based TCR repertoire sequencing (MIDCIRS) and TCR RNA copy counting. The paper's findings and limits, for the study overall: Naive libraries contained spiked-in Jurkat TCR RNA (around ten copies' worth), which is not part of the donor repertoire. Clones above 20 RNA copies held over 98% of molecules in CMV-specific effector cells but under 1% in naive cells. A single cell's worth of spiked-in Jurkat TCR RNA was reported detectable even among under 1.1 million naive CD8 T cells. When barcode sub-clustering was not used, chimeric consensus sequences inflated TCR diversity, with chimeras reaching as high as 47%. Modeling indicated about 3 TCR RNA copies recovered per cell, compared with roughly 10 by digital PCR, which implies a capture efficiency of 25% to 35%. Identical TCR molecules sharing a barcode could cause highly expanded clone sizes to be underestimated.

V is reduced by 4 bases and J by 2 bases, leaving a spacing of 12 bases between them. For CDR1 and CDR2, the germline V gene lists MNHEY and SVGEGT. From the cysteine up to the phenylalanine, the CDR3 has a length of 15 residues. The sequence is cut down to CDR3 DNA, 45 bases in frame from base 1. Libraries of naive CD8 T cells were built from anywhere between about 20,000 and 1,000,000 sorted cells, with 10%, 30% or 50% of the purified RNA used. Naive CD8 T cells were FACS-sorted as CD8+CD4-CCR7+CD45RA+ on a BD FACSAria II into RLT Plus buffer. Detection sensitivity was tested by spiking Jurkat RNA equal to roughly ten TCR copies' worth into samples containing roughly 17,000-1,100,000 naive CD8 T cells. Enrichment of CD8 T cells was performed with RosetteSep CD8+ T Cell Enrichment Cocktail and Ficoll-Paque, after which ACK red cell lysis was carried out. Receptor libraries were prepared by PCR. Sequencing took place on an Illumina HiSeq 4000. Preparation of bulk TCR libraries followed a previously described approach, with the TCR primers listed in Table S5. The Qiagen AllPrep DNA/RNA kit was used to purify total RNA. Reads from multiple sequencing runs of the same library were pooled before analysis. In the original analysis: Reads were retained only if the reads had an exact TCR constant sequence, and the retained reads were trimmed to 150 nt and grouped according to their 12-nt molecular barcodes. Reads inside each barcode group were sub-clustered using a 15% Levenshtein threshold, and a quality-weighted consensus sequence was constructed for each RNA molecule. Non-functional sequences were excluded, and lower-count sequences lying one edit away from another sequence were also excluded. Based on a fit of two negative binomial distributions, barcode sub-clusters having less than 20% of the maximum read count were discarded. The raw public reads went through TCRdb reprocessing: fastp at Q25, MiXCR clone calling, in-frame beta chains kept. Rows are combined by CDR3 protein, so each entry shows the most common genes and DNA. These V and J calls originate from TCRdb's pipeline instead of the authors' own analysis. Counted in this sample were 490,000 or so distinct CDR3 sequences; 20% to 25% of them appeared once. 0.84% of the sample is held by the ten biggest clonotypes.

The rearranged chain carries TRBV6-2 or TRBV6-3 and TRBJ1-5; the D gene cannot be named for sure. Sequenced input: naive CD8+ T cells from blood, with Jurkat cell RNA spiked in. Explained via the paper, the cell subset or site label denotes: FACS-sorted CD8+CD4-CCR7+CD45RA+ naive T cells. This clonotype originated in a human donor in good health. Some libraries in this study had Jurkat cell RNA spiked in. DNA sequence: TGTGCCAGCAGTTTGATCCCGGGAGGCAATCAGCCCCAGCATTTT. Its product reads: CASSLIPGGNQPQHF.